The 27 T cell receptor beta chains given below trace back to one sample, sequenced in a study of cytomegalovirus exposure and HLA in healthy donors listed by TCRdb under 2017. Library construction relied on the immunoSEQ multiplex PCR assay. The multiplex PCR relied on a mix of 60 forward primers for TCR Vbeta segments and 13 reverse primers for TCR Jbeta segments. As stored in TCRdb, this immuneACCESS dataset retains in-frame rearrangements with V and J assigned. A fraction of the clones does not appear; measured against another copy, unresolved V genes explain less than half of the discrepancy, and the remainder lacks a known reason. The sample records roughly 130,000 clones, 65% to 90% of which are singletons. The ten largest clones take up just under 3% of the sample. The specimen sequenced was PBMCs. These receptors all come from a woman under 30 in good health and CMV-seropositive.

This chain uses TRBV6-5 with TRBJ1-1; TRBD1 might be the D (5 bases). Trimming removed 1 base from V and 3 bases from J, with 9 bases in between. This CDR3 region has 14 residues. From germline, CDR1 is MNHEY and CDR2 SVGAGI. The CDR3 DNA is TGTGCCAGCAGTTACTTTAGGGGCGACACTGAAGCTTTCTTT. This encodes CASSYFRGDTEAFF.

The sample holds a few counts of this clone. The rearrangement joins TRBV6-9 to TRBJ1-2; tentative D call: TRBD1 (6 bases). The germline V and J ends were trimmed by 6 bases and 3 bases, with 14 bases remaining between them. Germline CDR1 MNHGY, CDR2 SVAAGI. CDR3 length: 14 residues. This chain's CDR3 is CASSHTGIDYGYTF. The CDR3 DNA follows: TGTGCCAGCAGCCACACAGGGATAGACTATGGCTACACCTTC.

The rearrangement uses TRBV29-1 and TRBJ2-7; 9 nucleotides line up with TRBD1. Per germline, CDR1 SQVTM and CDR2 ANQGSEA. J lost 1 base, V lost 6 bases, and 4 bases had no gene match. The CDR3 runs 13 residues. CDR3 loop: CSVRQGGSYEQYF. The CDR3 DNA reads as TGCAGCGTCCGACAGGGGGGGTCCTACGAGCAGTACTTC.

The genes are TRBV6-4 and TRBJ2-2; 10 bases agree with TRBD1. Germline V gene data show CDR1 as MRHNA and CDR2 as SNTAGT. The trim removed 2 bases at V and 6 bases at J, leaving 0 bases unmatched. The CDR3 totals 14 residues. The CDR3 region is CASSDGQGAGELFF. CDR3 bases: TGTGCCAGCAGTGACGGACAGGGGGCCGGGGAGCTGTTTTTT.

The chain links TRBV15 to TRBJ1-2; 10 bases are a match to TRBD1. CDR1 LNHNV and CDR2 YYDKDF come from the germline V gene (reference sequence). V dropped 0 bases and J dropped 6; count of bases not matched to a gene: 4. The CDR3 length is 15 residues. This CDR3 reads CATSRDRTGGDGYTF. CDR3 nucleotide sequence: TGTGCCACCAGCAGAGATCGGACAGGGGGAGATGGCTACACCTTC.

The J gene is TRBJ2-3, the V gene TRBV4-1, with TRBD2 identical over 9 bases. V dropped 0 bases and J dropped 7; count of bases not matched to a gene: 8. Germline V gene data show CDR1 as MGHRA and CDR2 as YSYEKL. This CDR3 is 16 amino acids long. The CDR3 spells CASSQELAGGLYTQYF. CDR3 bases: TGCGCCAGCAGCCAAGAGTTGGCGGGGGGGCTATATACGCAGTATTTT.

This chain links TRBV12-5 with TRBJ2-5; perhaps TRBD2 as D (6 bases). Germline V gives CDR1 LGHNT, CDR2 FRNRAP. The CDR3 totals 16 residues. V lost 1 base and J 2 bases, leaving 14 bases between the germline ends. CDR3 protein: CASGLGLRGEQETQYF. DNA for the CDR3: TGTGCTAGTGGTTTGGGACTGCGGGGTGAACAAGAGACCCAGTACTTC.

As for this clone: The germline gene is not matched at one end of the junction; a read error may be the cause. This rearrangement joins TRBV7-9 to TRBJ2-5; no clear D gene. Germline loops: CDR1 SEHNR, CDR2 FQNEAQ (reference sequence). The CDR3 spans 12 residues. The CDR3 nucleotides read TGTTCCAGCAGCTTGACTCAAGAGACCCAGTACTTC. Amino acids: CSSSLTQETQYF.

The rearrangement uses TRBV7-9 and TRBJ2-5; 10 bases agree with TRBD1. V dropped 5 bases and J dropped 4; count of bases not matched to a gene: 4. Germline V gives CDR1 SEHNR, CDR2 FQNEAQ (reference sequence). The CDR3 has 14 amino acids. The CDR3 bases are TGTGCCAGCAGCCATGGGACAGGGGTAGAGACCCAGTACTTC. The encoded protein is CASSHGTGVETQYF.

This chain links TRBV7-9 with TRBJ2-7; D is possibly TRBD2 (5 bases). V gave up 11 bases and J gave up 4 bases, with 12 bases separating them. In germline, CDR1 is SEHNR, CDR2 FQNEAQ (reference sequence). The CDR3 extends over 11 amino acids. In DNA, the CDR3 is TGTGCCTGTGGGCCGGGGTACGAGCAGTACTTC. Its protein product is CACGPGYEQYF.

The V call is TRBV6-6, the J call TRBJ2-5, with 7 bases lining up with TRBD2. CDR3 length: 13 amino acids. The germline V gene encodes CDR1 MNHNY and CDR2 SVGAGI (reference sequence). Trimming took 6 bases from V and 4 from J; bases not matched to a gene: 5. Here the CDR3 reads CASRSAGVETQYF. The CDR3 DNA reads TGTGCCAGCAGAAGCGCGGGGGTAGAGACCCAGTACTTC.

The rearrangement uses TRBV6-1 and TRBJ1-2, with D maybe TRBD1 (5 bases). The CDR3 spans 14 residues. Looked up from germline, CDR1 is MNHNS and CDR2 is SASEGT. The V end lost 1 base, the J end lost 4 bases, and 10 bases lay between the germline ends. CDR3 nucleotides: TGTGCCAGCAGTGAAGGACAGATTCGCTATGGCTACACCTTC. It specifies CASSEGQIRYGYTF.

The CDR3 loop reads CASSQIAGATDTQYF. CDR3 nucleotides: TGTGCCAGCAGCCAAATAGCGGGGGCCACAGATACGCAGTATTTT. J is TRBJ2-3 and V is TRBV6-5, with 9 bases matching TRBD2. J lost 2 bases, V lost 6 bases, and 6 bases had no gene match. Germline-derived CDR1 and CDR2 are MNHEY and SVGAGI. The CDR3 is 15 amino acids.

V usage is TRBV5-3 and J usage is TRBJ2-7; 10 bases line up with TRBD1. TRBV5-3 is sorted into the ORF group, with uncertain function. With V trimmed by 2 bases and J by 6 bases, 11 bases remained unmatched. CDR3 length equals 16 residues. CDR3 sequence reads: CARSLWGMDRGFEQYF. The CDR3 DNA follows: TGTGCCAGAAGCTTATGGGGGATGGACAGGGGGTTCGAGCAGTACTTC.

This rearrangement joins TRBV7-9 to TRBJ1-2; 7 nucleotides align to TRBD1. CDR1 and CDR2 (germline): SEHNR, FQNEAQ (reference sequence). The V gene end was trimmed by 1 base and the J gene end by 6 bases; junction bases not matched to a gene: 2. This CDR3 spans 13 amino acids. Here the CDR3 reads CASSLGQGNGYTF. The CDR3 bases are TGTGCCAGCAGCTTAGGACAGGGCAATGGCTACACCTTC.

V gene TRBV2 combines with J gene TRBJ2-1; 8 nucleotides match TRBD1. With 7 bases clipped from V and 0 bases from J, the junction kept 5 bases outside the gene matches. The length of the CDR3 is 15 residues. From germline, CDR1 is SNHLY and CDR2 FYNNEI. CDR3 sequence (DNA): TGTGCCAGCACCCAGGGGGCAGCCTCCTACAATGAGCAGTTCTTC. As protein: CASTQGAASYNEQFF.

The V and J genes are TRBV16 and TRBJ1-2; D gene ambiguous. This CDR3 has 13 amino acids. Deletions cut 5 bases from V and 3 bases from J, with 10 bases between. Germline lookup yields CDR1 KGHSY and CDR2 FQNENV. The CDR3 region has the DNA TGTGCCAGCAGCTCGCCCTATTACTATGGCTACACCTTC. Amino acid sequence: CASSSPYYYGYTF.

J is TRBJ1-6 and V is TRBV5-1; maybe TRBD1 (5 bases). Trimming left V 3 bases short and J 9 bases short, with 19 bases between. Per the germline V gene, CDR1 is SGHRS and CDR2 is YFSETQ. The CDR3 has 16 residues. The CDR3 loop is CASSSGPGVRGSPLHF. CDR3 sequence (DNA): TGCGCCAGCAGCTCCGGCCCGGGGGTCCGGGGTTCACCCCTCCACTTT.

V gene TRBV7-3 combines with J gene TRBJ2-3; 10 bases are shared with TRBD2. Germline trimming cut 5 bases from V and 6 bases from J; bases unmatched to any gene: 11. The CDR3 is 16 residues long. Germline values: CDR1 SGHTA, CDR2 FQGTGA. CDR3 in DNA: TGTGCCAGCAGCCCGGGACTAGCGTCAGCACGGGATACGCAGTATTTT. It specifies CASSPGLASARDTQYF. Full variable domain (outside the CDR3, taken from reference TRBV7-3 and TRBJ2-3): GAGVSQTPSNKVTEKGKYVELRCDPISGHTALYWYRQSLGQGPEFLIYFQGTGAADDSGLPNDRFFAVRPEGSVSTLKIQRTERGDSAVYLCASSPGLASARDTQYFGPGTRLTVL.

This chain connects TRBV29-1 to TRBJ2-3, with TRBD2 matching over 12 bases. The germline CDR1 and CDR2 sequences are SQVTM and ANQGSEA. This CDR3 spans 17 amino acids. Trimming cost V 6 bases and J 0 bases; bases outside gene matches: 10. CDR3 nucleotide sequence: TGCAGCGTGGAACTAGCGGGGGGCTATACCAGCACAGATACGCAGTATTTT. This codes for CSVELAGGYTSTDTQYF.

The CDR3 sequence is CASSGTGIYNEQFF. The CDR3 nucleotides are TGTGCCAGCAGCGGGACAGGGATCTACAATGAGCAGTTCTTC. V is TRBV14 and J is TRBJ2-1; 9 nucleotides agree with TRBD1. Germline V CDR1 and CDR2: SGHDN, FVKESK. This CDR3 comprises 14 residues. Losses at the gene ends were 5 bases for V and 3 bases for J; bases not matched to a gene: 2.

In DNA form, the CDR3 reads TGTGCCAGCAGTGAGGGATGGAATCAGCCCCAGCATTTT. Amino acid sequence: CASSEGWNQPQHF. The chain is built from TRBV6-5 and TRBJ1-5; D ambiguous. Trimming left V 5 bases short and J 4 bases short, with 9 bases between. The CDR3 is 13 amino acids. Per the germline V gene, CDR1 is MNHEY and CDR2 is SVGAGI.

This sequence joins TRBV18 and TRBJ1-1; D is unclear. Between the trimmed V and J ends, which lost 6 bases and 1 base, there was a span of 12 bases. This CDR3 spans 14 amino acids. Germline lookup yields CDR1 KGHSH and CDR2 LQKENI. The CDR3 reads CASSPGGQNTEAFF. CDR3 DNA sequence: TGTGCCAGCTCTCCGGGCGGGCAGAACACTGAAGCTTTCTTT.

The chain is built from TRBV27 and TRBJ2-3, with 10 bases matching TRBD2. The CDR3 length is 15 residues. The germline V gene encodes CDR1 MNHEY and CDR2 SMNVEV (reference sequence). Trimming at V came to 8 bases and at J to 2 bases, leaving 7 bases not matched to a gene. The CDR3 here is CASRRTSGATDTQYF. DNA for the CDR3: TGTGCCAGCCGGAGGACTAGCGGAGCCACAGATACGCAGTATTTT.

The chain recombines TRBV6-5 with TRBJ1-2; tentative D call: TRBD1 (6 bases). V gave up 1 base and J gave up 8 bases, with 11 bases separating them. This CDR3 is 13 amino acids long. Germline V gives CDR1 MNHEY, CDR2 SVGAGI. The CDR3 bases are TGTGCCAGCAGTTACTTACAGGGCTACGGCTACACCTTC. This codes for CASSYLQGYGYTF.

The chain employs TRBV10-2 and TRBJ2-5; 8 bases map to TRBD1. The CDR3 loop spans 15 amino acids. Germline V CDR1 and CDR2: WSHSY, SAAADI. J lost 3 bases, V lost 0 bases, and 3 bases had no gene match. The CDR3 reads CASSESGQGKETQYF. DNA of the CDR3: TGCGCCAGCAGTGAGTCTGGACAGGGCAAAGAGACCCAGTACTTC.

V gene TRBV2 combines with J gene TRBJ2-7; TRBD2 agrees at 9 bases. The CDR3 length is 16 residues. The junction had 6 bases not matched to a gene; V was cut back by 2 bases and J by 1 base. The germline gives CDR1 SNHLY, CDR2 FYNNEI. The CDR3 region is CASSESLAGTSYEQYF. CDR3 DNA sequence: TGTGCCAGCAGTGAAAGTCTAGCGGGGACTTCCTACGAGCAGTACTTC. Using reference TRBV2 and TRBJ2-7 for the parts outside the CDR3, the full variable domain is EPEVTQTPSHQVTQMGQEVILRCVPISNHLYFYWYRQILGQKVEFLVSFYNNEISEKSEIFDDQFSVERPDGSNFTLKIRSTKLEDSAMYFCASSESLAGTSYEQYFGPGTRLTVT.